Included here is one T cell receptor (beta chain) sequence, with context. Its specificity is unknown. This entry belongs to a study of cytomegalovirus exposure and HLA in healthy donors. The V gene's germline CDR1 is SQVTM and CDR2 ANQGSEA. V dropped 2 bases and J dropped 2 bases, with 12 bases sitting between them. The CDR3 totals 14 residues. Study observations and caveats: Presence/absence analyses supposed approximately even sequencing depth among donors.

The study ran its PCR with 60 Vbeta and 13 Jbeta primers. Sequenced by immunoSEQ multiplex PCR; TCRdb stores in-frame clones only, minus some. This table holds just under 65,000 clones, around 80% found once. The receptor's source is a woman aged 25 to 39 in good health and CMV-seronegative. This rearrangement joins TRBV29-1 to TRBJ1-2; D perhaps matches TRBD1 (5 bases). Sequencing used PBMCs. The DNA for the CDR3 is TGCAGCGTTGAACTACAGGAAGTGAACTATGGCTACACCTTC. Its translation is CSVELQEVNYGYTF.